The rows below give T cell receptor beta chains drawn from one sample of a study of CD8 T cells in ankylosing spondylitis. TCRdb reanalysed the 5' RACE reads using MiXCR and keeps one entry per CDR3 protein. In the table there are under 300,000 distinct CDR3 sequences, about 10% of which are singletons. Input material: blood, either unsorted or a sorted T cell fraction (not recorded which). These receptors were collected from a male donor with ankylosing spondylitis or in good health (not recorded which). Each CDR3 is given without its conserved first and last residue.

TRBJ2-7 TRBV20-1 SARRTIEHEQY
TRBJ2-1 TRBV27 ASSLVTGASYNEQF
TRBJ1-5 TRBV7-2 ASSLDPWPQH
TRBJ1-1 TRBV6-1 ASSERQYTGNTEAF
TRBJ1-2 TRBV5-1 ASSPRTGSNGYT
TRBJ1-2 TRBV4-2 ASSQEEGGGNYGYT
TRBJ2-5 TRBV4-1 ASSQVKSSQY
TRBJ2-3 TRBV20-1 SSPRVTDTQY
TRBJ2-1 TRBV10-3 AISESFGDPGEQF
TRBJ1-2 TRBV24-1 ATSDRTGYGYT
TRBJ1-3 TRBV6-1 ACQRNWNTIY
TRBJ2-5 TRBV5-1 ASSPQDRGRETQY
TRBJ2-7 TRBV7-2 ASSLESGTYEQY
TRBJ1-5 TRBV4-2 ASSQDSDQPQH
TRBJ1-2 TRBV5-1 ASSPGTATNYGYT
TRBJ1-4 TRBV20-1 SSQGADEKLF
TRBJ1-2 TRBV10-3 AINTGLEYGYT
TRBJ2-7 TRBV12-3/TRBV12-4 ASSLTSGGAISYEQY
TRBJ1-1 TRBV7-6 ASSLKSRGLNTEAF
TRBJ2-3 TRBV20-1 SARVGSGRNTDTQY
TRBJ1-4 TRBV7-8 ASGAVGEKLF
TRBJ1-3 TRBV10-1 ASSGTLDSGNTIY
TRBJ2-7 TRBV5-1 ASSEGTYEQY
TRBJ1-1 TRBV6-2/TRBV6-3 ASSYTQSSTEAF
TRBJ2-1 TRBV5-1 ASSLGLNNEQF
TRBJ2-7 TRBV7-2 ASSFGGAGYEQY
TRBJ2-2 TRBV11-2 ASSESGTSGGTNTGELF
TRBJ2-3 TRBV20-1 SASSRGGPDTQY
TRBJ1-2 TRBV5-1 ASSLDRVWGYT
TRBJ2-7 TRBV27 ASSLLGGSSYEQY
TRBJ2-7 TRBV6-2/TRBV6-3 ASSLRTEGHEQY
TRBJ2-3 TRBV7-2 ASSLARRADTQY
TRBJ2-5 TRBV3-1 ASSQDQPGTETQY